This T cell receptor (beta chain) was profiled in a study of T-cell reconstitution after alpha-beta-depleted transplantation in children. Construction of the TCRbeta library involved unique molecular identifiers. A single record per CDR3 protein comes from TCRdb applying MiXCR to the PCR reads. Altogether 210,000 or so distinct CDR3 sequences are present, 11% being singletons, with the ten largest covering roughly 27%. The V end was cut by 2 bases, the J end by 5 bases, with 13 bases between. The germline V gene has CDR1 KGHSH and CDR2 LQKENI. The CDR3 consists of 14 residues. This clonotype was found many times.

This clonotype was obtained from a child younger than two with acute myeloid leukemia, due to receive a stem cell transplant. Material: PBMCs, obtained before TCRalphabeta/CD19-depleted stem cell transplant. The chain joins TRBV18 to TRBJ2-7; perhaps TRBD2 as D (5 bases). The CDR3 region has the DNA TGTGCCAGCTCACCAATCGAGGGAGTGGACGAGCAGTACTTC. This codes for CASSPIEGVDEQYF.